Listed below are T cell receptor beta chains from one sample, sequenced in a study of blood T cell repertoires in COVID-19. Profiling relied on immunoSEQ multiplex PCR, and the TCRdb table lists in-frame clones only, not all of them. In the table there are tens of thousands of clones, approximately 92% of which are singletons. Sequencing was performed on peripheral blood. The source of these receptors is an elderly man with acute or convalescent COVID-19. Both conserved end residues are part of each CDR3. Each record gives: D gene, J gene, clone size, V gene, CDR3 protein, CDR3 DNA. D genes are given only for firm matches. Clone size is shown for a subset of rows, as once, few, many or a class of expanded clone.

>NA|TRBJ1-1|NA|TRBV29-1
CSAGTGENTEAFF
TGCAGCGCTGGAACCGGAGAAAACACTGAAGCTTTCTTT
>NA|TRBJ2-5|NA|TRBV5-6
CASSYGVGGLETQYF
TGTGCCAGCAGCTACGGGGTGGGTGGCTTGGAGACCCAGTACTTC
>NA|TRBJ2-7|NA|TRBV2
CASRTGTSSYEQYF
TGTGCCAGCAGGACCGGGACATCCTCCTACGAGCAGTACTTC
>TRBD1|TRBJ2-3|NA|TRBV14
CASSHGTGVTDTQYF
TGTGCCAGCAGCCATGGGACAGGGGTAACAGATACGCAGTATTTT
>NA|TRBJ2-2|NA|TRBV5-4
CASSLDRATGELFF
TGTGCCAGCAGCTTGGACAGGGCCACCGGGGAGCTGTTTTTT
>TRBD2|TRBJ2-1|NA|TRBV18
CASSPTSGGHNEQFF
TGTGCCAGCTCACCAACTAGCGGGGGGCACAATGAGCAGTTCTTC
>TRBD2|TRBJ2-5|NA|TRBV14
CASSPQRGGAETQYF
TGTGCCAGCAGCCCCCAGCGGGGCGGGGCGGAGACCCAGTACTTC
>NA|TRBJ2-3|NA|TRBV15
CATSRFRDLNTDTQYF
TGTGCCACCAGCAGATTCCGGGACTTAAACACAGATACGCAGTATTTT
>NA|TRBJ1-2|NA|TRBV5-4
CASSQLQGLSYGYTF
TGTGCCAGCAGTCAACTTCAGGGTTTGAGCTATGGCTACACCTTC
>TRBD1|TRBJ2-3|NA|TRBV6-5
CASSTDRGITDTQYF
TGTGCCAGCAGCACGGACAGGGGGATCACAGATACGCAGTATTTT
>NA|TRBJ2-1|NA|TRBV27
CASSFHTQGPYNEQFF
TGTGCCAGCAGTTTCCACACACAGGGTCCCTACAATGAGCAGTTCTTC
>NA|TRBJ2-2|NA|TRBV6-5
CASSYSRGAGTGELFF
TGTGCCAGCAGTTACTCACGGGGGGCCGGCACCGGGGAGCTGTTTTTT
>NA|TRBJ1-4|NA|TRBV6-5
CASIRLLGEKLFF
TGTGCCAGCATTCGACTGTTAGGTGAAAAACTGTTTTTT
>TRBD1|TRBJ1-1|NA|TRBV5-4
CASSLPTGENTEAFF
TGTGCCAGCAGCTTGCCTACAGGGGAGAACACTGAAGCTTTCTTT
>NA|TRBJ2-2|NA|TRBV10-3
CAISAQGSGTGELFF
TGTGCCATCAGTGCCCAGGGATCGGGCACCGGGGAGCTGTTTTTT
>NA|TRBJ2-7|NA|TRBV21-1
CASSTVYEQYF
TGTGCCAGTAGTACAGTTTACGAGCAGTACTTC
>NA|TRBJ2-3|NA|TRBV19
CASSPLPGTNTDTQYF
TGTGCCAGTAGCCCCCTCCCGGGAACCAACACAGATACGCAGTATTTT
>TRBD1|TRBJ1-6|NA|TRBV7-2
CASSLGAGGIDSPLHF
TGTGCCAGCAGCTTAGGGGCAGGGGGGATTGATTCACCCCTCCACTTT
>NA|TRBJ1-2|few|TRBV12-5
CASGLDGGLAPLF
TGTGCTAGTGGTTTGGACGGGGGGTTAGCTCCACTCTTC
>NA|TRBJ2-7|NA|TRBV3-1/TRBV3-2
CASSQDRGSYEQYF
TGTGCCAGCAGCCAAGATCGGGGGTCCTACGAGCAGTACTTC
>TRBD1|TRBJ2-7|NA|TRBV9
CASSLGGQGTSYEQYF
TGTGCCAGCAGCCTAGGGGGACAGGGAACCTCCTACGAGCAGTACTTC
>TRBD1|TRBJ1-1|NA|TRBV6-5
CASRRDYRGGTEAFF
TGTGCCAGCAGAAGAGATTACAGGGGGGGCACTGAAGCTTTCTTT
>TRBD1|TRBJ1-5|NA|TRBV2
CASSGTGGDQPQHF
TGTGCCAGCAGTGGGACAGGGGGCGATCAGCCCCAGCATTTT